This T cell receptor beta chain came from a study of blood T cell repertoires in COVID-19. The CDR3 loop spans 13 amino acids. Germline V gene sequence: CDR1 MNHEY, CDR2 SVGAGI. The germline V and J ends were trimmed by 11 bases and 6 bases, with 17 bases remaining between them. Sequencing was performed with immunoSEQ multiplex PCR; in TCRdb, only in-frame clones are kept and a portion is missing. The sample holds around 90,000 clones, approximately 86% seen once. The chain is built from TRBV6-5 and TRBJ2-1; TRBD2 might be the D (7 bases). The sequenced sample consisted of peripheral blood. This clonotype originated in a man aged 50 to 60 with COVID-19, enrolled during active disease. As DNA, the CDR3 is TGTGCCCAAGGGCCGGGGGGCACCAATGAGCAGTTCTTC. Translation: CAQGPGGTNEQFF.